The 14 T cell receptor beta chains reported below all come from one sample, sequenced in a study of T cells after posttransplantation cyclophosphamide. Libraries were prepared by immunoSEQ multiplex PCR; TCRdb keeps only in-frame clonotypes and omits some of them. The repertoire holds about 28,000 clones, with roughly 88% as singletons. Sequencing used PBMCs. Receptors were obtained from a man over 45.

The chain joins TRBV7-3 to TRBJ2-1; D is ambiguous. Deletions cut 4 bases from V and 0 bases from J, with 13 bases between. The germline V gene has CDR1 SGHTA and CDR2 FQGTGA. There are 16 residues in the CDR3. The chain's CDR3 is CASSSLLRGSYNEQFF. CDR3 coding DNA: TGTGCCAGCAGCTCTTTACTTAGAGGCTCCTACAATGAGCAGTTCTTC.

This sequence joins TRBV9 and TRBJ2-2, with 9 bases lining up with TRBD1. The CDR3 loop spans 14 amino acids. The V gene's germline CDR1 is SGDLS and CDR2 YYNGEE. V gave up 4 bases and J gave up 6 bases; unmatched junction bases: 4. The CDR3 loop reads CASSLQGASGELFF. For the CDR3, the DNA is TGTGCCAGCAGCCTACAGGGGGCGTCCGGGGAGCTGTTTTTT.

A single count supports this clone. J is TRBJ2-1 and V is TRBV30; no reliable D call. The CDR3 extends over 12 amino acids. Trimming removed 6 bases from V and 7 bases from J, with 13 bases in between. The germline CDR1 and CDR2 sequences are GTSNPN and SVGIG (reference sequence). The DNA of the CDR3 is TGTGCCTGCTCCAGAACGTGGAATGAGCAGTTCTTC. Amino acids: CACSRTWNEQFF.

The chain links TRBV9 to TRBJ1-2; D perhaps matches TRBD1 (5 bases). The CDR3 has 15 amino acids. Trimming removed 4 bases at V and 1 base at J, with 14 bases between. Germline assignment: CDR1 SGDLS and CDR2 YYNGEE. CDR3 loop: CASSSDKTLNYGYTF. The CDR3 coding sequence is TGTGCCAGCAGCTCGGACAAAACCCTTAACTATGGCTACACCTTC. Combining the CDR3 with reference TRBV9 and TRBJ1-2 gives the whole variable domain DSGVTQTPKHLITATGQRVTLRCSPRSGDLSVYWYQQSLDQGLQFLIQYYNGEERAKGNILERFSAQQFPDLHSELNLSSLELGDSALYFCASSSDKTLNYGYTFGSGTRLTVV.

This clone came up once. J is TRBJ1-3 and V is TRBV5-1; possibly TRBD1 for D (5 bases). This CDR3 comprises 16 residues. V dropped 1 base and J dropped 4 bases, with 15 bases sitting between them. The germline gives CDR1 SGHRS, CDR2 YFSETQ. DNA of the CDR3: TGCGCCAGCAGCTTGCAGGGCCAGCAGGCAGGAAACACCATATATTTT. Its translation is CASSLQGQQAGNTIYF.

The chain joins TRBV5-4 to TRBJ1-2, with D perhaps TRBD1 (6 bases). Germline V gene sequence: CDR1 SGHNT, CDR2 YYREEE (reference sequence). The CDR3 has 13 residues. V gave up 3 bases and J gave up 8 bases, with 14 bases separating them. CDR3 nucleotides: TGTGCCAGCAGCTGGAAGGGGGTTGAGGGCTACACCTTC. It encodes CASSWKGVEGYTF.

The chain carries TRBV5-1 and TRBJ1-2; TRBD1 is a possible D gene (5 bases). This CDR3 is built from 14 residues. Germline CDR1 SGHRS, CDR2 YFSETQ. V lost 1 base, J lost 5 bases, and 12 bases lay in between. CDR3 sequence (DNA): TGCGCCAGCAGCTTGCAGGGCTTGGGGTATGGCTACACCTTC. Amino acids: CASSLQGLGYGYTF.

This sequence joins TRBV5-1 and TRBJ2-1; possible D gene TRBD1, 6 bases. V shed 4 bases and J shed 10 bases, with 15 bases lying between them. CDR1 and CDR2 from the germline V gene are SGHRS and YFSETQ. The CDR3 is 13 residues long. CDR3 DNA: TGCGCCAGCAGCAGACTGTTAGGGACAGAGCAGTTCTTC. Translated: CASSRLLGTEQFF. Supplemented by reference TRBV5-1 and TRBJ2-1, the full variable domain reads KAGVTQTPRYLIKTRGQQVTLSCSPISGHRSVSWYQQTPGQGLQFLFEYFSETQRNKGNFPGRFSGRQFSNSRSEMNVSTLELGDSALYLCASSRLLGTEQFFGPGTRLTVL.

The chain carries TRBV5-1 and TRBJ1-2; D unresolved. The V end was cut by 1 base, the J end by 5 bases, with 12 bases between. Germline V gene lookup returns CDR1 SGHRS and CDR2 YFSETQ. The CDR3 runs 14 residues. CDR3: CASSLLQSGYGYTF. The DNA for the CDR3 is TGCGCCAGCAGCTTGTTACAGTCTGGATATGGCTACACCTTC.

V and J are TRBV27 and TRBJ2-7; 8 positions match TRBD1. With 5 bases clipped from V and 2 bases from J, the junction kept 8 bases outside the gene matches. This CDR3 region has 15 residues. Germline V lookup: CDR1 MNHEY, CDR2 SMNVEV (reference sequence). In DNA form, the CDR3 reads TGTGCCAGCAGTACCACCCGACAGGGGACCTACGAGCAGTACTTC. Encoded protein: CASSTTRQGTYEQYF.

The V and J genes are TRBV7-9 and TRBJ2-5; TRBD1 might be the D (5 bases). Between the trimmed V and J ends, which lost 4 bases and 4 bases, there was a span of 13 bases. This CDR3 has 14 amino acids. Germline CDR1 is SEHNR and CDR2 is FQNEAQ (reference sequence). The CDR3 here is CASSWAVGVETQYF. The DNA of the CDR3 is TGTGCCAGCAGCTGGGCGGTAGGGGTAGAGACCCAGTACTTC.

This clone has just a few counts. The chain is built from TRBV28 and TRBJ2-3; 10 bases agree with TRBD2. V gave up 9 bases and J gave up 5 bases; unmatched junction bases: 5. The CDR3 spans 13 residues. Germline V gene data show CDR1 as MDHEN and CDR2 as SYDVKM. CDR3 sequence: CASKRGGIDTQYF. The CDR3 DNA reads as TGTGCCAGTAAGCGGGGGGGGATAGATACGCAGTATTTT.

V gene TRBV29-1 combines with J gene TRBJ1-1; D gene unclear. The CDR3 has 11 amino acids. Germline V gene lookup returns CDR1 SQVTM and CDR2 ANQGSEA. Trimming shortened V by 7 bases and J by 0 bases, and 6 bases separated the two germline ends. The chain's CDR3 is CSGAVNTEAFF. The CDR3, as DNA: TGCAGCGGCGCGGTGAACACTGAAGCTTTCTTT.

V gene TRBV4-1 combines with J gene TRBJ2-1; the match to TRBD2 covers 7 bases. This CDR3 has 17 amino acids. CDR1 and CDR2 (germline): MGHRA, YSYEKL. J lost 9 bases, V lost 4 bases, and 18 bases had no gene match. CDR3 residues: CASSRGDGGRAEGEQFF. The CDR3 DNA follows: TGCGCCAGCAGCCGCGGCGACGGAGGGAGGGCCGAGGGTGAGCAGTTCTTC.